Below are 14 T cell receptor beta chains sequenced from a single sample in a study of OX40 agonist ivuxolimab in advanced cancers. Repertoires were generated with immunoSEQ multiplex PCR, while TCRdb's copy carries only in-frame clones and drops some. The sample includes roughly 140,000 clones, 90% to 95% of them seen just once. Material: CD4+ or CD8+ T cells sorted from blood, obtained in a trial of the OX40 agonist ivuxolimab. Receptors were obtained from an adult with an advanced solid tumor such as melanoma, head and neck, liver or kidney cancer.

This chain links TRBV19 with TRBJ2-5; D might be TRBD1 (5 bases). Germline V gene lookup returns CDR1 LNHDA and CDR2 SQIVND (reference sequence). Trimming stripped 10 bases from V and 4 bases from J, with 19 bases between. CDR3 size: 14 residues. The DNA of the CDR3 is TGTGCCACCACGGACATTTACCAGGGAGAGACCCAGTACTTC. Translating gives CATTDIYQGETQYF.

The genes are TRBV10-3 and TRBJ2-7, with 10 bases that match TRBD1. Per germline, CDR1 ENHRY and CDR2 SYGVKD. This CDR3 is 13 amino acids long. Trimming cost V 10 bases and J 3 bases; bases outside gene matches: 6. CDR3 nucleotides: TGTGCCAGTCAGGGACAGGGGAACTACGAGCAGTACTTC. Translating gives CASQGQGNYEQYF.

The rearrangement joins TRBV18 to TRBJ2-5, with D uncertain. This CDR3 is 15 amino acids long. The V end lost 0 bases, the J end lost 5 bases, and 13 bases lay between the germline ends. The germline gives CDR1 KGHSH, CDR2 LQKENI. CDR3 residues: CASSPPGSQKETQYF. The CDR3 region has the DNA TGTGCCAGCTCACCACCGGGGTCCCAAAAGGAGACCCAGTACTTC.

The chain links TRBV6-6 to TRBJ2-1; 10 bases agree with TRBD2. Germline CDR1 MNHNY, CDR2 SVGAGI (reference sequence). This CDR3 region has 15 residues. The J segment lost 7 bases and the V segment lost 3 bases, leaving 6 bases of the junction unmatched. The CDR3 DNA follows: TGTGCCAGCAGTTATAAAGCGGGAGGGGGGAATGAGCAGTTCTTC. Amino acids: CASSYKAGGGNEQFF.

Concerning this clone itself: The same CDR3 also results from other DNA sequences found in this sample. The chain combines TRBV5-1 with TRBJ2-1, with 12 nucleotides matching TRBD2. The CDR3 runs 15 residues. Losses at the gene ends were 4 bases for V and 3 bases for J; bases not matched to a gene: 2. Germline CDR1 reads SGHRS; CDR2 reads YFSETQ. The CDR3 reads CASSLTSGSYNEQFF. CDR3 nucleotide sequence: TGCGCCAGCAGCCTGACTAGCGGGAGCTACAATGAGCAGTTCTTC. Looking up the rest from reference TRBV5-1 and TRBJ2-1 gives the full variable domain: KAGVTQTPRYLIKTRGQQVTLSCSPISGHRSVSWYQQTPGQGLQFLFEYFSETQRNKGNFPGRFSGRQFSNSRSEMNVSTLELGDSALYLCASSLTSGSYNEQFFGPGTRLTVL.

The chain has TRBV4-3 and TRBJ1-1; D not resolved. CDR3 length equals 14 residues. V gave up 1 base and J gave up 5 bases, with 11 bases separating them. Looked up from germline, CDR1 is LGHNA and CDR2 is YSLEER. The CDR3 nucleotides read TGCGCCAGCAGCCAAGTTTCCGGAACAACTGAAGCTTTCTTT. It specifies CASSQVSGTTEAFF.

A single count supports this clone. The chain combines TRBV2 with TRBJ2-7, with D perhaps assigned TRBD1 or TRBD2 (7 bases each). V lost 9 bases and J lost 2, with 17 bases in between. The CDR3 extends over 14 amino acids. Germline CDR1 is SNHLY and CDR2 is FYNNEI. As DNA, the CDR3 is TGTGCCAGTAGGCAGGGGGGGGGGCCCTACGAGCAGTACTTC. It translates to CASRQGGGPYEQYF.

The genes are TRBV5-6 and TRBJ2-5; 11 bases map to TRBD2. Trimming removed 4 bases from V and 5 bases from J; junction bases left unmatched: 10. The CDR3 loop spans 16 amino acids. Germline V gene data show CDR1 as SGHDT and CDR2 as YYEEEE. This CDR3 reads CASSSRYSGRGETQYF. DNA of the CDR3: TGTGCCAGCAGCAGCCGATATAGCGGGAGGGGGGAGACCCAGTACTTC.

This sequence joins TRBV7-2 and TRBJ2-5; D is undetermined. This CDR3 is built from 14 residues. V was trimmed by 3 bases and J by 2 bases, leaving 10 bases between them. Per germline, CDR1 SGHTA and CDR2 FQGNSA. CDR3 amino acids: CASSFSWLQETQYF. The CDR3 region has the DNA TGTGCCAGCAGCTTTTCATGGCTTCAAGAGACCCAGTACTTC.

This chain links TRBV4-3 with TRBJ1-5; 7 bases fit TRBD1. V dropped 2 bases and J dropped 0; count of bases not matched to a gene: 1. The CDR3 contains 15 residues. Per the germline V gene, CDR1 is LGHNA and CDR2 is YSLEER. CDR3 sequence (DNA): TGCGCCAGCAGCCAATACAGGGGTAGCAATCAGCCCCAGCATTTT. Translated: CASSQYRGSNQPQHF.

The chain has TRBV19 and TRBJ1-1, with D maybe TRBD1 (5 bases). There are 15 residues in the CDR3. V was shortened by 5 bases and J by 1 base, with 14 bases between the two germline ends. Germline lookup yields CDR1 LNHDA and CDR2 SQIVND (reference sequence). In nucleotides, the CDR3 is TGTGCCAGTAGTCCACTGGCCACAGGGAACACTGAAGCTTTCTTT. Translation: CASSPLATGNTEAFF.

The V and J genes are TRBV2 and TRBJ2-5, with a possible D match to TRBD2 (6 bases). The V and J ends lost 6 bases and 6 bases respectively, with 17 bases between them. CDR3 size: 14 residues. CDR1 is SNHLY, CDR2 FYNNEI, per germline. CDR3 protein: CASSAWDGRQTQYF. In DNA form, the CDR3 reads TGTGCCAGCAGCGCGTGGGACGGGAGACAGACCCAGTACTTC. The full variable domain, its missing parts supplied by reference TRBV2 and TRBJ2-5, is EPEVTQTPSHQVTQMGQEVILRCVPISNHLYFYWYRQILGQKVEFLVSFYNNEISEKSEIFDDQFSVERPDGSNFTLKIRSTKLEDSAMYFCASSAWDGRQTQYFGPGTRLLVL.

The J gene is TRBJ1-1, the V gene TRBV5-1; 8 bases agree with TRBD1. The V gene end was trimmed by 4 bases and the J gene end by 4 bases; junction bases not matched to a gene: 3. The CDR3 runs 13 residues. Germline values: CDR1 SGHRS, CDR2 YFSETQ. In DNA, the CDR3 is TGCGCCAGCAGCGTAACAGGGGGCACTGAAGCTTTCTTT. It is translated as CASSVTGGTEAFF.

The chain uses TRBV11-3 and TRBJ2-2; 8 positions match TRBD2. The germline V gene has CDR1 SGHNT and CDR2 YENEEA. V lost 5 bases and J lost 0; bases outside the gene matches: 5. The CDR3 contains 16 residues. The CDR3 loop reads CASSPLAGSNTGELFF. The CDR3 coding sequence is TGTGCCAGCAGCCCCTTAGCGGGGTCGAACACCGGGGAGCTGTTTTTT.